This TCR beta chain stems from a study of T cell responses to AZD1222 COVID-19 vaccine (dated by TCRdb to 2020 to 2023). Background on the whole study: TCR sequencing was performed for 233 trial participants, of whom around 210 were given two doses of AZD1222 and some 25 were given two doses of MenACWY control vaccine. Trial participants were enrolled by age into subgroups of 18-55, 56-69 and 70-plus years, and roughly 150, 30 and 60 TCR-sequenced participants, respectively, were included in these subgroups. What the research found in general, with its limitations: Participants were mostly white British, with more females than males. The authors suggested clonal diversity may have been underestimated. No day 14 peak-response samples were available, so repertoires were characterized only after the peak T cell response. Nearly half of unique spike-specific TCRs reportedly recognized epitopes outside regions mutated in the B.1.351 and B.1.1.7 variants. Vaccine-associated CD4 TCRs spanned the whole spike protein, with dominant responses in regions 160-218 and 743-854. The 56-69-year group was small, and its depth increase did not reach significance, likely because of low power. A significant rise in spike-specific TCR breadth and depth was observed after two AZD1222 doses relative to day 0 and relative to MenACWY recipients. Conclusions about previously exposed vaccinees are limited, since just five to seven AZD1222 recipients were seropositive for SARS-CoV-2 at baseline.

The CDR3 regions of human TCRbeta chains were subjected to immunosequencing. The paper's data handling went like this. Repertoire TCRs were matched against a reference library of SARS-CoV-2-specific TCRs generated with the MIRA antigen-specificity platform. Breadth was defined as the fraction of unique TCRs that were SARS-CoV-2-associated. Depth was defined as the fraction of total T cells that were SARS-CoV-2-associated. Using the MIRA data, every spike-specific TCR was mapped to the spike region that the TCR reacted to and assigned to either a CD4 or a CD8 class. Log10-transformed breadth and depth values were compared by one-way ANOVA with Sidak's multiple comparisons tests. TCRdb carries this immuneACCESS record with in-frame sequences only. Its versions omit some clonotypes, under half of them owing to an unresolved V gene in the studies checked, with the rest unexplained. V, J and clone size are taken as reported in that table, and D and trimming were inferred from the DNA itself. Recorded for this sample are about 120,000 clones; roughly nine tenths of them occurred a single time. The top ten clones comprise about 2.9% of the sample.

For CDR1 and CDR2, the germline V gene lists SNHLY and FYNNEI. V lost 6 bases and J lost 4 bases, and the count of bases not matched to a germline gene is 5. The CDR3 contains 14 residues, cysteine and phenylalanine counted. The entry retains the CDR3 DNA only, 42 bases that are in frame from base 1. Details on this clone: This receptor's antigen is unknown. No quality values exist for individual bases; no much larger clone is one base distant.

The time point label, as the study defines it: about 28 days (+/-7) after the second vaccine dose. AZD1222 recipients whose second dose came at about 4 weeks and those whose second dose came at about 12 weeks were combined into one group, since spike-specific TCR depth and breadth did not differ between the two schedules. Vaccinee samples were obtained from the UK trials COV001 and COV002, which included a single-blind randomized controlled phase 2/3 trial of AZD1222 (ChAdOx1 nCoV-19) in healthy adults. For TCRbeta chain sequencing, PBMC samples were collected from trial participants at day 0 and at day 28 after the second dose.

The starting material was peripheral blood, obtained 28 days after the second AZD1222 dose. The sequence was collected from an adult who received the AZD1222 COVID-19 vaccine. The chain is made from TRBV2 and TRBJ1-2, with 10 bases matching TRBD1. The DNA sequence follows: TGTGCCAGCAGCCTGACAGGGGGCAGCTATGGCTACACCTTC. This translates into CASSLTGGSYGYTF.